This is a list of T cell receptor beta chains from one sample in a study of blood T cells in healthy people across ages. TCRdb redid the calling of the 5' RACE reads with MiXCR, one entry per CDR3 protein. In the table there are around 1.5 million distinct CDR3 sequences, approximately 38% of which are singletons. Input material: blood. Receptor source: a woman aged 18 to 35 in good health. The CDR3 runs from the conserved cysteine through the conserved F or W. Each record gives: V gene, J gene, clone size, D gene, CDR3 protein, CDR3 DNA. D genes are given only for firm matches. For some rows the clone size is stated as once, few or many, or as a class when expanded; others skip it.

TRBV12-3/TRBV12-4,TRBJ1-2,many,-,CASSLQVNYGYTF,TGTGCCAGCAGTTTACAGGTTAACTATGGCTACACCTTC
TRBV6-1,TRBJ2-3,few,-,CASTRTTDTQYF,TGTGCCAGCACGCGGACCACAGATACGCAGTATTTT
TRBV29-1,TRBJ2-2,-,-,CSVFPRGSEAGELFF,TGCAGCGTTTTCCCCCGGGGATCAGAGGCCGGGGAGCTGTTTTTT
TRBV7-2,TRBJ2-6,-,-,CASRQRISGANVLTF,TGTGCCAGCAGACAACGGATCTCTGGGGCCAACGTCCTGACTTTC
TRBV12-3/TRBV12-4,TRBJ2-7,-,-,CASSRRTAASYEQYF,TGTGCCAGCAGCCGGAGGACCGCCGCCTCCTACGAGCAGTACTTC
TRBV9,TRBJ1-2,few,-,CASSVEGGHYGYTF,TGTGCCAGCAGCGTAGAGGGGGGGCACTATGGCTACACCTTC
TRBV5-1,TRBJ2-1,few,TRBD1,CASSFIGRTGSNEQFF,TGCGCCAGCAGCTTTATTGGGCGGACAGGGAGTAATGAGCAGTTCTTC
TRBV6-5,TRBJ1-1,-,-,CASRTGPSEAFF,TGTGCCAGCAGAACGGGACCTTCCGAAGCTTTCTTT
TRBV13,TRBJ1-6,-,-,CASSLGVGAADSPLHF,TGTGCCAGCAGCTTAGGAGTGGGGGCGGCCGATTCACCCCTCCACTTT
TRBV28,TRBJ2-5,-,TRBD2,CASSFWMKSRDYPQETQYF,TGTGCCAGCAGTTTCTGGATGAAAAGCCGGGACTATCCTCAAGAGACCCAGTACTTC
TRBV3-1,TRBJ1-1,-,-,CASSQERIRGTEAFF,TGTGCCAGCAGCCAAGAGCGGATCAGGGGCACTGAAGCTTTCTTT
TRBV6-1,TRBJ1-5,-,-,CASRPFSNQPQHF,TGTGCCAGCCGCCCGTTTAGCAATCAGCCCCAGCATTTT
TRBV20-1,TRBJ2-5,few,-,CSAREVSGVETQYF,TGCAGTGCTAGAGAAGTCTCAGGGGTGGAGACCCAGTACTTC
TRBV5-1,TRBJ1-4,-,-,CASSLVPSTNEKLFF,TGCGCCAGCAGCTTGGTGCCGTCAACTAATGAGAAACTGTTTTTT
TRBV6-1,TRBJ1-5,-,-,CASSEEGRVRTTRTQHF,TGTGCCAGCAGTGAAGAGGGGAGAGTCAGGACAACTCGGACCCAGCATTTT
TRBV5-1,TRBJ2-1,few,TRBD2,CASSLVRLAGGLSYNEQFF,TGCGCCAGCAGCTTGGTTCGTCTAGCGGGAGGGCTATCCTACAATGAGCAGTTCTTC
TRBV7-9,TRBJ2-1,few,TRBD1,CASSSQQGRTSYNEQFF,TGTGCCAGCAGCTCCCAACAGGGGAGAACATCCTACAATGAGCAGTTCTTC
TRBV6-5,TRBJ1-2,few,-,CASRQGSGYGYTF,TGTGCCAGCAGACAGGGTTCGGGTTATGGCTACACCTTC
TRBV6-4,TRBJ2-1,-,-,CASRQGKSYNEQFF,TGTGCCAGCAGGCAGGGGAAGTCCTACAATGAGCAGTTCTTC
TRBV5-1,TRBJ2-3,-,TRBD2,CASSLLRGGNTDTQYF,TGCGCCAGCAGCTTGTTGCGGGGGGGAAACACAGATACGCAGTATTTT
TRBV5-8,TRBJ2-7,-,-,CATPQGHLYEQYF,TGTGCCACTCCACAGGGTCACCTTTACGAGCAGTACTTC
TRBV20-1,TRBJ2-7,few,-,CSAMQGSYEQYF,TGCAGTGCTATGCAGGGTTCCTACGAGCAGTACTTC
TRBV29-1,TRBJ1-1,once,-,CSVEKGMDTEAFF,TGCAGCGTTGAAAAGGGGATGGACACTGAAGCTTTCTTT
TRBV4-2,TRBJ1-6,-,-,CASSQALGGTSPLHF,TGTGCCAGCAGTCAGGCCCTGGGCGGTACTTCACCCCTCCACTTT
TRBV25-1,TRBJ2-7,-,-,CASSEGWQPYEQYF,TGTGCCAGCAGTGAAGGTTGGCAGCCCTACGAGCAGTACTTC
TRBV20-1,TRBJ2-3,few,-,CSAKGRQNTDTQYF,TGCAGTGCTAAGGGACGGCAAAACACAGATACGCAGTATTTT
TRBV7-9,TRBJ2-7,-,-,CASSRILDPSYEQYF,TGTGCCAGCAGCCGAATACTGGACCCCTCCTACGAGCAGTACTTC
TRBV6-5,TRBJ1-2,few,-,CASTLAARANNYGYTF,TGTGCCAGCACCCTCGCCGCCAGGGCTAATAACTATGGCTACACCTTC
TRBV20-1,TRBJ2-2,once,-,CSAVAKGNTGELFF,TGCAGTGCCGTGGCGAAGGGGAACACCGGGGAGCTGTTTTTT
TRBV7-9,TRBJ1-4,few,-,CASSWMLRDEKLFF,TGTGCCAGCAGCTGGATGTTGCGAGATGAAAAACTGTTTTTT
TRBV10-3,TRBJ2-2,-,-,CAIRAINTGELFF,TGTGCCATCAGAGCCATAAACACCGGGGAGCTGTTTTTT
TRBV4-1,TRBJ1-2,few,TRBD1,CASSPNQGDVYGYTF,TGCGCCAGCAGCCCGAACCAGGGGGACGTCTATGGCTACACCTTC
TRBV20-1,TRBJ2-1,-,TRBD2,CSARPTSENEQFF,TGCAGTGCTAGACCGACTAGCGAGAATGAGCAGTTCTTC
TRBV20-1,TRBJ2-4,-,TRBD2,CSARDASGSGAKNIQYF,TGCAGTGCTAGAGATGCTAGCGGGAGTGGAGCCAAAAACATTCAGTACTTC
TRBV28,TRBJ2-5,-,-,CASSPRLERGTETQNF,TGTGCCAGCAGCCCTCGACTAGAGAGGGGCACAGAGACCCAGAACTTC
TRBV20-1,TRBJ1-2,few,-,CSARVPFEVHGYTF,TGCAGTGCTAGAGTCCCATTCGAGGTCCATGGCTACACCTTC
TRBV7-2,TRBJ2-1,-,-,CASSLPTRNEQFF,TGTGCCAGCAGCTTACCGACCAGGAATGAGCAGTTCTTC
TRBV4-1,TRBJ2-1,few,TRBD2,CASSQAETSGGVSSYNEQFF,TGCGCCAGCAGCCAAGCGGAGACTAGCGGGGGTGTAAGCTCCTACAATGAGCAGTTCTTC
TRBV3-1,TRBJ2-2,few,-,CASSRYDGTGELFF,TGTGCCAGCAGCCGCTACGACGGCACCGGGGAGCTGTTTTTT
TRBV3-1,TRBJ2-7,-,-,CASSQAGTVTYEQYF,TGTGCCAGCAGCCAAGCTGGGACTGTAACCTACGAGCAGTACTTC
TRBV10-3,TRBJ2-1,-,TRBD2,CAISESESGGAYNEQFF,TGTGCCATCAGTGAGTCGGAAAGCGGGGGGGCCTACAATGAGCAGTTCTTC
TRBV12-3/TRBV12-4,TRBJ1-6,-,TRBD1,CASSPTGGSNPPLHF,TGTGCCAGCAGTCCGACAGGGGGTAGTAATCCACCCCTCCACTTT
TRBV20-1,TRBJ2-1,-,TRBD1,CSARPWDRGNNEQFF,TGCAGTGCTAGACCCTGGGACAGGGGGAATAATGAGCAGTTCTTC
TRBV7-8,TRBJ2-5,-,TRBD1,CASSKGQGVETQYF,TGTGCCAGCAGCAAAGGACAGGGTGTCGAGACCCAGTACTTC
TRBV12-3/TRBV12-4,TRBJ2-3,-,TRBD2,CASSPGTSGALDTQYF,TGTGCCAGCAGTCCGGGGACTAGCGGGGCCTTAGATACGCAGTATTTT
TRBV25-1,TRBJ2-1,few,-,CASSESRAVNEQFF,TGTGCCAGCAGTGAGTCGAGGGCCGTGAATGAGCAGTTCTTC
TRBV6-2/TRBV6-3,TRBJ2-7,few,-,CASSYGDPHYNEQYF,TGTGCCAGCAGCTACGGAGACCCCCACTACAATGAGCAGTACTTC
TRBV30,TRBJ1-1,few,-,CAWSAGSNTEAFF,TGTGCCTGGAGCGCCGGGTCGAACACTGAAGCTTTCTTT
TRBV27,TRBJ1-1,-,-,CASSTISGTGTEAFF,TGTGCCAGCAGTACCATCTCAGGTACCGGCACTGAAGCTTTCTTT
TRBV7-2,TRBJ1-5,-,TRBD1,CASSPGRDRGYSNQPRHF,TGTGCCAGCAGCCCCGGACGGGACAGGGGGTATAGCAATCAGCCCCGGCATTTT